This T cell receptor (gamma chain) was obtained from a study of intestinal T cells in coeliac disease (dated by TCRdb to 2019 to 2021). Study-level background: Coeliac patients were much younger than controls, with mean ages of around 15 versus 51 years in the TRG cohort. A second, larger TCR-gamma (TRG) cohort included duodenal biopsies from 30 to 35 coeliac disease patients and 20 to 25 non-coeliac controls. Duodenal biopsies from about 11 coeliac disease patients and about 11 non-coeliac controls were included in the TCR-delta (TRD) cohort. Broader findings and caveats from the paper: Repeated CDR3 amino acid sequences could not be distinguished from PCR duplicates. Of about 54 biopsies, some 51 (approximately 94%) were correctly classified by TRG clustering, which had a reported leave-one-out accuracy of about 87%. FFPE-derived DNA was found to be relatively degraded, and loss of a proportion of TCR sequences in each sample was likely caused by this degradation. Age was significantly different between the coeliac and control groups, but splitting the analysis by age did not give a significant classification. All 20 or so biopsies in training were correctly classified by TRD kmer-based clustering, and a leave-one-out accuracy of around 91% was reported.

About this clone itself: Its antigen is still unknown. Per-base qualities were not stored, and no clone one base away is much larger.

Receptor libraries were prepared by multiplex PCR. Reads for this sample came from an Ion Torrent PGM. TRG repertoires were amplified from around 200 ng of biopsy DNA with the LymphoTrack kit, in which Illumina adapters are carried by the primers. TRG amplicons were purified using AMPure XP beads, were quantified on a 2100 Bioanalyzer, and were pooled equimolarly. An Ion PGM instrument was used to sequence the TRG libraries. Concerning the study's data processing: FastX discarded any read in which over 10% of nucleotides had a quality score below the third quartile for that patient. Reads were aligned with IMGT/HighV-QUEST to assign V, D and J genes, identify CDR3 regions and assess functionality. After the sequences were translated into amino acids, every sequence predicted to be non-functional was thrown out. The CDR3s were broken into kmers both with and without positional annotation, PCA was run on the kmer frequencies, and the samples were clustered using every one of the 1023 combinations of PCs 1-10. Classification was validated by leave-one-out cross-validation, in which parameters were re-optimised on the remaining samples each time. Shannon diversity was calculated with the vegan R package from repeated random subsamples, each the size of the lowest read count. TCRdb reanalyzed the public reads with the CATT caller, and identical DNA sequences were merged afterwards. TCRdb's processing, not the authors', yielded these V and J calls. This sample has around 900 gamma-chain clones in its table, and about half of those were observed once. The top ten clones comprise roughly 25% of the sample.

Genomic DNA was extracted with the QIAamp DNA FFPE tissue kit from ten 5-um FFPE scrolls per case. To test whether coeliac disease could be classified from the TCR repertoire, the study used duodenal biopsies that were formalin-fixed paraffin-embedded, fully anonymised, and surplus to diagnostic needs. Unmatched junction bases come to 10, with V trimmed by 10 bases and J by 8 bases. As encoded in the germline V gene, CDR1 is EGSNGY while CDR2 is YDSYNSKV. CDR3 length: 12 amino acids, cysteine to phenylalanine. Only CDR3 DNA remains: 36 bases, in frame from the first base. The rearrangement combines TRGV2 with TRGJP1. The sequence derives from a human donor with celiac disease. Sequencing was performed on a duodenal biopsy. The DNA sequence reads TGTGCCACTGGGACGGGCGGTTGGTTCAAGATATTT. This gives the protein CATGTGGWFKIF.